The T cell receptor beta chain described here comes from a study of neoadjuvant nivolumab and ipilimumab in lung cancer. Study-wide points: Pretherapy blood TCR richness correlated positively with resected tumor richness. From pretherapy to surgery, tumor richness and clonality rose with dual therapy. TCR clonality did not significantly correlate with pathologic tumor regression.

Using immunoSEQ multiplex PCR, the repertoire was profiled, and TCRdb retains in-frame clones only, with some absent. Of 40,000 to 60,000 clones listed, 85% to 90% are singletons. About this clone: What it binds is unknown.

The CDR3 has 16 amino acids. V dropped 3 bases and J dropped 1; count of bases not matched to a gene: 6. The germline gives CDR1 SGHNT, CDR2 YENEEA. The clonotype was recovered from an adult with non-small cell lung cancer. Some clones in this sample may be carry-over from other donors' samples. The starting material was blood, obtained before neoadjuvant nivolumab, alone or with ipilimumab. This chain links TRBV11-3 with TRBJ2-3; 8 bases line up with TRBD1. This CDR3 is CASSFGQGVGTDTQYF. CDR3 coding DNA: TGTGCCAGCAGCTTTGGACAGGGCGTGGGCACAGATACGCAGTATTTT. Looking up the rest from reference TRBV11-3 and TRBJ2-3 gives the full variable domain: EAGVVQSPRYKIIEKKQPVAFWCNPISGHNTLYWYLQNLGQGPELLIRYENEEAVDDSQLPKDRFSAERLKGVDSTLKIQPAELGDSAVYLCASSFGQGVGTDTQYFGPGTRLTVL.